This T cell receptor (beta chain) was observed in a study of blood T cells in healthy people across ages. Study-wide points: Per million T cells, TCR beta diversity dropped roughly linearly as age increased. Leaving the PBMCs unsorted stopped any conclusive comparison of naive versus antigen-experienced cells.

The second PCR ran about 6 to 11 cycles with a sample-barcoded 5' primer and J-beta primers. Individual samples furnished no less than 3 million CDR3-containing paired-end reads apiece. TCRdb re-called the 5' RACE reads through MiXCR, storing one row per CDR3 protein. The repertoire includes roughly 500,000 distinct CDR3 sequences, 24% of them detected once, and 8.7% sits in the top ten. CDR1 is DFQATT and CDR2 is SNEGSKA in the germline V gene (reference sequence). J gave up 8 bases and V 0 bases, and 10 bases lay outside the gene matches. The CDR3 covers 15 residues. Comment on this clonotype: Its antigen is not identified.

This sample also appeared in a second study, on T cells of mothers and their children.

The clonotype originates from a boy aged 5-17 years in good health. The sample consisted of blood. V and J are TRBV20-1 and TRBJ2-1; 7 positions agree with TRBD2. The CDR3 coding sequence is TGCAGTGCTAGAGATTTAGGACTAGGGACCCATGAGCAGTTCTTC. This sequence encodes CSARDLGLGTHEQFF.